This TCR beta chain derives from a study of response to subunit inactivated influenza vaccine (dated by TCRdb to 2017 to 2018). With respect to the entire study: The study used deep quantitative T cell receptor repertoire profiling to track responses to a trivalent subunit inactivated influenza vaccine. Points the paper makes about the study in general: According to the authors, only a limited number of new T cells may be recruited by each seasonal influenza vaccination.

Libraries were built with RT-PCR. The instrument given in TCRdb is Illumina HiSeq 2500. The public sequencing data were trimmed at Q25 with fastp and processed into clonotypes with MiXCR by TCRdb, which kept only in-frame beta chains. Every distinct CDR3 protein forms one entry, paired with its most common genes and DNA. For this sample there are 600,000 to 850,000 distinct CDR3 sequences; approximately 15% appear just once. The ten largest clones represent 7.6% of the sample. From the cysteine through the phenylalanine, the CDR3 covers 15 amino acids. The entry retains the CDR3 DNA only, 45 bases that are in frame from base 1. V is pared back by 5 bases and J by 5 bases, with 15 bases lying between the germline termini. This clonotype has ten or more counts. Its antigen is unknown. No quality values exist for individual bases; no much larger clone is one base distant.

The source is a man in his fifties who received an inactivated influenza vaccine. Donor details come from another sample of the same person, matched by shared clones. This chain joins TRBV12-3 or TRBV12-4 to TRBJ2-2; the D gene is perhaps TRBD1 or TRBD2, as each covers 5 bases. The starting material was PBMCs from blood, obtained approximately 15 days before vaccination. The CDR3 protein: CASSGTGSSTGELFF. The nucleotide sequence reads TGTGCCAGCAGTGGGACCGGATCCTCGACCGGGGAGCTGTTTTTT.